The 21 T cell receptor beta chains given below trace back to one sample, sequenced in a study of blood T cell repertoires in COVID-19. The method was immunoSEQ multiplex PCR; TCRdb's version includes in-frame clones alone and lacks a portion of them. Found here are some 250,000 clones, approximately 85% of them singletons; the top ten hold approximately 1.9%. The sequencing input was PBMCs or T cells enriched from blood (not recorded which). These receptor sequences come from a woman between 50 and 59 years old who had recovered from COVID-19.

This clone was detected a few times. This chain's CDR3 is CASSQDRPRGLSGANVLTF. CDR3 nucleotides: TGCGCCAGCAGCCAAGATCGTCCCAGGGGGCTCTCTGGGGCCAACGTCCTGACTTTC. The rearrangement links TRBV4-1 to TRBJ2-6; the match to TRBD1 covers 8 bases. Losses at the gene ends were 0 bases for V and 0 bases for J; bases not matched to a gene: 7. The V gene's germline CDR1 is MGHRA and CDR2 YSYEKL. CDR3 length: 19 amino acids.

V is TRBV7-2 and J is TRBJ2-7, with 10 bases lining up with TRBD1. Germline loops: CDR1 SGHTA, CDR2 FQGNSA. V dropped 5 bases and J dropped 0; count of bases not matched to a gene: 4. This CDR3 has 15 residues. The CDR3 loop reads CASSPGTGVSYEQYF. As DNA, the CDR3 is TGTGCCAGCAGCCCAGGGACAGGGGTCTCCTACGAGCAGTACTTC.

The chain recombines TRBV4-2 with TRBJ2-3; D is unresolved. This CDR3 spans 16 amino acids. CDR1 LGHNA and CDR2 YNFKEQ come from the germline V gene. V gave up 0 bases and J gave up 2 bases, with 12 bases separating them. The CDR3 is CASSQESATLTDTQYF. The DNA for the CDR3 is TGTGCCAGCAGCCAAGAGTCAGCGACCCTCACAGATACGCAGTATTTT.

The chain links TRBV28 to TRBJ1-1, with 8 bases lining up with TRBD1. Germline CDR1 MDHEN, CDR2 SYDVKM. CDR3 size: 15 residues. The junction had 9 bases not matched to a gene; V was cut back by 5 bases and J by 4 bases. The CDR3 DNA follows: TGTGCCAGCAGTCCGCCGACAGGGGTGATCACTGAAGCTTTCTTT. Translated, it gives CASSPPTGVITEAFF. The full variable domain, rest sourced from reference TRBV28 and TRBJ1-1, is DVKVTQSSRYLVKRTGEKVFLECVQDMDHENMFWYRQDPGLGLRLIYFSYDVKMKEKGDIPEGYSVSREKKERFSLILESASTNQTSMYLCASSPPTGVITEAFFGQGTRLTVV.

A single count supports this clone. This rearrangement joins TRBV5-5 to TRBJ1-5, with D possibly matching TRBD1 (6 bases). The CDR3 sequence is 18 residues long. Trimming shortened V by 3 bases and J by 4 bases, and 23 bases separated the two germline ends. Germline V lookup: CDR1 SGHKS, CDR2 YYEKEE (reference sequence). This CDR3 reads CASSSRPQGLFRNQPQHF. The CDR3 nucleotides are TGTGCCAGCAGCTCGCGGCCACAGGGCCTCTTCAGGAATCAGCCCCAGCATTTT.

J is TRBJ1-5 and V is TRBV24-1; 10 positions agree with TRBD1. This CDR3 region has 15 residues. The germline CDR1 and CDR2 sequences are KGHDR and SFDVKD. The trim removed 4 bases at V and 4 bases at J, leaving 3 bases unmatched. The CDR3 bases are TGTGCCACCAGTGACCCGGGACAGGGGAATCAGCCCCAGCATTTT. Translating it yields CATSDPGQGNQPQHF.

The chain joins TRBV28 to TRBJ1-4, with 9 nucleotides matching TRBD1. CDR1 and CDR2 from the germline V gene are MDHEN and SYDVKM. The CDR3 has 16 amino acids. With 4 bases clipped from V and 8 bases from J, the junction kept 11 bases outside the gene matches. DNA for the CDR3: TGTGCCAGCAGTTATCACAGGGGGCGCCTCTACGAAAAACTGTTTTTT. Its translation: CASSYHRGRLYEKLFF. Full variable domain (missing parts from reference TRBV28 and TRBJ1-4): DVKVTQSSRYLVKRTGEKVFLECVQDMDHENMFWYRQDPGLGLRLIYFSYDVKMKEKGDIPEGYSVSREKKERFSLILESASTNQTSMYLCASSYHRGRLYEKLFFGSGTQLSVL.

The chain employs TRBV21-1 and TRBJ2-5; the table's D call of TRBD1 was not tested on the DNA. TRBV21-1 is a documented pseudogene. The CDR3 consists of 14 residues. The CDR3 region has the DNA TGTGCCAGCAGCAAAGTTGGGCAGAGAGAGACCCAGTACTTC. It yields the protein CASSKVGQRETQYF.

This sequence joins TRBV29-1 and TRBJ1-4, with D possibly matching TRBD1 (6 bases). There are 14 residues in the CDR3. V was pared by 2 bases and J by 6 bases, with 13 bases between. Germline assignment: CDR1 SQVTM and CDR2 ANQGSEA. The CDR3 coding sequence is TGCAGCGTTGAACGGGGGGCAGTGCATGAAAAACTGTTTTTT. Its translation is CSVERGAVHEKLFF.

The V gene is TRBV28, the J gene TRBJ1-2, with D possibly being TRBD1 (5 bases). Trimming left V 6 bases short and J 5 bases short, with 16 bases between. Germline loops: CDR1 MDHEN, CDR2 SYDVKM. The CDR3 runs 14 residues. CDR3 in amino acids: CASSLRQGSYGYTF. CDR3 DNA sequence: TGTGCCAGCAGCCTTCGTCAGGGTAGTTATGGCTACACCTTC.

V is TRBV28 and J is TRBJ1-5, with 7 bases that match TRBD1. Germline CDR1 is MDHEN and CDR2 is SYDVKM. The CDR3 is made up of 15 amino acids. V dropped 6 bases and J dropped 6; count of bases not matched to a gene: 11. In nucleotides, the CDR3 is TGTGCCAGCAGGCGTAAAGGACAGGTTGGTCAGCCCCAGCATTTT. Translated: CASRRKGQVGQPQHF.

The chain couples TRBV7-2 to TRBJ2-3, with 7 positions matching TRBD1. This CDR3 contains 16 residues. CDR1 and CDR2 (germline): SGHTA, FQGNSA. J gave up 5 bases and V 5 bases, and 13 bases lay outside the gene matches. The CDR3, as DNA: TGTGCCAGCAGCACCCTGGTTGTAGGGGGCCGAGATACGCAGTATTTT. As protein: CASSTLVVGGRDTQYF.

This clone was picked up a small number of times. This rearrangement joins TRBV4-1 to TRBJ2-6; D is unresolved. Per germline, CDR1 MGHRA and CDR2 YSYEKL. V was shortened by 7 bases and J by 0 bases, with 16 bases between the two germline ends. The CDR3 length is 17 residues. The CDR3 DNA is TGCGCCAGCACCCTGGCAGACTTTTACTCTGGGGCCAACGTCCTGACTTTC. Its protein product is CASTLADFYSGANVLTF.

J is TRBJ2-2 and V is TRBV28; TRBD2 agrees at 13 bases. CDR3 length equals 16 residues. CDR1 MDHEN and CDR2 SYDVKM come from the germline V gene. The ends lost 6 bases at V and 3 bases at J; junction bases unmatched: 4. The chain's CDR3 is CASSRGLAGYTGELFF. CDR3 DNA sequence: TGTGCCAGCAGCCGGGGACTAGCGGGATACACCGGGGAGCTGTTTTTT.

This clone was counted only a few times. This chain uses TRBV5-1 with TRBJ1-2, with 10 nucleotides matching TRBD1. Germline values: CDR1 SGHRS, CDR2 YFSETQ. The CDR3 covers 16 residues. V gave up 0 bases and J gave up 3 bases; unmatched junction bases: 5. The chain's CDR3 is CASSLAPTGGDYGYTF. Here the CDR3 DNA reads TGCGCCAGCAGCTTGGCCCCGACAGGGGGCGACTATGGCTACACCTTC.

The chain recombines TRBV10-1 with TRBJ2-1; weak D call: TRBD2 (6 bases). This CDR3 has 15 residues. V was clipped by 1 base and J by 3 bases, with 10 bases between them. Germline CDR1 reads WNHNN; CDR2 reads SYGVQD (reference sequence). CDR3 coding DNA: TGCGCCAGCAGTGAGTGCGGGACGTTCTACAATGAGCAGTTCTTC. This translates into CASSECGTFYNEQFF.

The rearrangement uses TRBV20-1 and TRBJ2-3; D is unclear. The CDR3 runs to 10 residues. Trimming cost V 6 bases and J 5 bases, with 6 bases left between them. The V gene's germline CDR1 is DFQATT and CDR2 SNEGSKA (reference sequence). The CDR3 DNA reads as TGCAGTGCGAGACTAGATACGCAGTATTTT. Translation: CSARLDTQYF.

The CDR3 sequence: CASSQVGGENIQYF. CDR3 nucleotides: TGCGCCAGCAGCCAAGTGGGGGGAGAAAACATTCAGTACTTC. V usage is TRBV4-1 and J usage is TRBJ2-4; TRBD2 might be the D (6 bases). V lost 1 base, J lost 5 bases, and 9 bases lay in between. Germline assignment: CDR1 MGHRA and CDR2 YSYEKL. The CDR3 loop spans 14 amino acids.

In nucleotides, the CDR3 is TGTGCCAGCAGCGTAGTCCCCGGCAGGGGGAATGAGCAGTTCTTC. This translates into CASSVVPGRGNEQFF. V gene TRBV9 combines with J gene TRBJ2-1; 7 positions match TRBD1. There are 15 residues in the CDR3. The ends lost 0 bases at V and 7 bases at J; junction bases unmatched: 7. The germline V gene has CDR1 SGDLS and CDR2 YYNGEE.

The chain couples TRBV10-3 to TRBJ2-2, with D possibly TRBD2 on 5 matching bases. This CDR3 is built from 15 residues. The germline V and J ends were trimmed by 2 bases and 0 bases, with 7 bases remaining between them. CDR1 is ENHRY, CDR2 SYGVKD, per germline. For the CDR3, the DNA is TGTGCCATCAGTGAGGCGGGTCCGAACACCGGGGAGCTGTTTTTT. As protein: CAISEAGPNTGELFF.

This chain links TRBV7-6 with TRBJ2-7; 7 bases are shared with TRBD1. The CDR3 extends over 15 amino acids. Germline V gives CDR1 SGHVS, CDR2 FNYEAQ. J was trimmed by 1 base and V by 4 bases; bases with no gene match: 7. In DNA, the CDR3 is TGTGCCAGCAGCTCGCAACCGGGACAGTCCTACGAGCAGTACTTC. It yields the protein CASSSQPGQSYEQYF.